The 22 T cell receptor beta chains in this list originate from one sample, sequenced in a study of cytomegalovirus exposure and HLA in healthy donors. In the PCR, 60 Vbeta and 13 Jbeta primers were used. Repertoires were generated with immunoSEQ multiplex PCR, while TCRdb's copy carries only in-frame clones and drops some. The repertoire holds 150,000 to 200,000 clones, with 80% to 90% as singletons. Sequenced: PBMCs. These receptors were collected from a young woman in good health and CMV-seropositive.

The V call is TRBV28, the J call TRBJ2-1; 7 nucleotides agree with TRBD2. The CDR3 consists of 14 residues. Germline loops: CDR1 MDHEN, CDR2 SYDVKM. The V and J ends lost 5 bases and 0 bases, in that order; junction bases with no gene match: 1. The chain's CDR3 is CASSLAVSYNEQFF. CDR3 bases: TGTGCCAGCAGTCTAGCGGTCTCCTACAATGAGCAGTTCTTC.

The chain couples TRBV5-1 to TRBJ1-1; D is undetermined. The V end was cut by 0 bases, the J end by 0 bases, with 9 bases between. Germline V gene data show CDR1 as SGHRS and CDR2 as YFSETQ. The CDR3 is made up of 15 amino acids. CDR3: CASSLVQRLNTEAFF. CDR3 nucleotides: TGCGCCAGCAGCTTGGTTCAGCGCCTGAACACTGAAGCTTTCTTT. Together with reference TRBV5-1 and TRBJ1-1, the CDR3 gives the full variable domain: KAGVTQTPRYLIKTRGQQVTLSCSPISGHRSVSWYQQTPGQGLQFLFEYFSETQRNKGNFPGRFSGRQFSNSRSEMNVSTLELGDSALYLCASSLVQRLNTEAFFGQGTRLTVV.

As DNA, the CDR3 is TGTGCCAGCAGCTTGGTAGGGGCGGGGACCGGGGAGCTGTTTTTT. This translates into CASSLVGAGTGELFF. V gene TRBV5-6 combines with J gene TRBJ2-2, with D possibly TRBD2 on 6 matching bases. The CDR3 is 15 residues long. V was trimmed by 0 bases and J by 5 bases, leaving 11 bases between them. The germline V gene has CDR1 SGHDT and CDR2 YYEEEE.

The chain employs TRBV28 and TRBJ1-1, with D maybe TRBD1 (5 bases). The CDR3 totals 15 residues. V was pared by 2 bases and J by 1 base, with 11 bases between. The germline CDR1 and CDR2 sequences are MDHEN and SYDVKM. The DNA for the CDR3 is TGTGCCAGCAGTTTAATCGCAGGGCGGAACACTGAAGCTTTCTTT. Protein product: CASSLIAGRNTEAFF.

The CDR3 loop is CAIGQENYGYTF. Here the CDR3 DNA reads TGTGCCATCGGACAGGAGAACTATGGCTACACCTTC. This chain uses TRBV10-3 with TRBJ1-2, with 7 positions matching TRBD1. The trim removed 8 bases at V and 2 bases at J, leaving 2 bases unmatched. The CDR3 contains 12 residues. The germline gives CDR1 ENHRY, CDR2 SYGVKD.

The chain couples TRBV19 to TRBJ1-2; D is unresolved. With 8 bases removed from V and 4 bases from J, the gap between germline ends came to 14 bases. The germline CDR1 and CDR2 sequences are LNHDA and SQIVND (reference sequence). This CDR3 has 13 residues. The CDR3 DNA reads as TGTGCCAGTGCCCCAACCGGGAGCTATGGCTACACCTTC. It is translated as CASAPTGSYGYTF.

This clone showed up just a few times. The chain links TRBV4-3 to TRBJ2-7; perhaps TRBD1 as D (7 bases). Germline V gene lookup returns CDR1 LGHNA and CDR2 YSLEER. The CDR3 runs to 16 residues. V was shortened by 0 bases and J by 3 bases, with 15 bases between the two germline ends. CDR3 DNA: TGCGCCAGCAGCCAAGACGCCGGCAGGGGGGTCTACGAGCAGTACTTC. Translation: CASSQDAGRGVYEQYF.

This clone is medium-sized. This rearrangement joins TRBV4-2 to TRBJ2-6, with D uncertain. Trimming cost V 1 base and J 0 bases, with 4 bases left between them. Germline V gene data show CDR1 as LGHNA and CDR2 as YNFKEQ. This CDR3 has 15 amino acids. Here the CDR3 DNA reads TGTGCCAGCAGCCAAGGCGGCTCTGGGGCCAACGTCCTGACTTTC. Translation: CASSQGGSGANVLTF.

The rearrangement uses TRBV19 and TRBJ1-4; weak D call: TRBD1 (6 bases). The CDR3 has 15 amino acids. Trimming removed 3 bases at V and 7 bases at J, with 15 bases between. Germline values: CDR1 LNHDA, CDR2 SQIVND (reference sequence). CDR3 in DNA: TGTGCCAGTAGTATGTTGAAGGGGGTCGGTGAAAAACTGTTTTTT. This sequence encodes CASSMLKGVGEKLFF.

The genes are TRBV19 and TRBJ1-5; no definite D call. The germline V gene has CDR1 LNHDA and CDR2 SQIVND (reference sequence). V lost 2 bases and J 8 bases, leaving 10 bases between the germline ends. This CDR3 spans 13 amino acids. The CDR3 spells CASSIMSAKPQHF. The CDR3 bases are TGTGCCAGTAGTATAATGTCCGCGAAGCCCCAGCATTTT.

The J gene is TRBJ2-5, the V gene TRBV2; 11 positions agree with TRBD2. The germline gives CDR1 SNHLY, CDR2 FYNNEI. The CDR3 is 17 residues long. The ends lost 4 bases at V and 1 base at J; junction bases unmatched: 8. The CDR3 loop reads CASSVGTSGIVQETQYF. In DNA, the CDR3 is TGTGCCAGCAGTGTGGGGACTAGCGGTATAGTCCAAGAGACCCAGTACTTC.

Note on this clone: At the DNA level, this CDR3 is encoded by other sequences in the same sample as well. The V gene is TRBV25-1, the J gene TRBJ1-1; D remains ambiguous. Germline CDR1 reads MGHDK; CDR2 reads SYGVNS. This CDR3 contains 14 residues. The V and J ends lost 3 bases and 5 bases respectively, with 13 bases between them. The CDR3 nucleotides read TGTGCCAGCAGTGAGTTCACGGGGTTAACTGAAGCTTTCTTT. This sequence encodes CASSEFTGLTEAFF.

The chain has TRBV5-6 and TRBJ2-7; 7 bases line up with TRBD2. The ends lost 4 bases at V and 1 base at J; junction bases unmatched: 5. The CDR3 length is 14 residues. Germline values: CDR1 SGHDT, CDR2 YYEEEE. The CDR3 coding sequence is TGTGCCAGCAGCCGTTGGGAGGGTTCCTACGAGCAGTACTTC. As protein: CASSRWEGSYEQYF.

This sequence joins TRBV5-5 and TRBJ2-1, with a possible D match to TRBD1 (6 bases). Germline lookup yields CDR1 SGHKS and CDR2 YYEKEE (reference sequence). The CDR3 loop spans 16 amino acids. Trimming removed 2 bases from V and 0 bases from J, with 12 bases in between. The CDR3 nucleotides read TGTGCCAGCAGCTTACGACAGGTCTACTCCTACAATGAGCAGTTCTTC. It encodes CASSLRQVYSYNEQFF.

The rearrangement uses TRBV15 and TRBJ1-2, with TRBD1 matching 9 bases. Germline CDR1 and CDR2: LNHNV and YYDKDF (reference sequence). This CDR3 comprises 18 residues. Trimming took 4 bases from V and 0 from J; bases not matched to a gene: 12. The CDR3 sequence: CATSTDSGTGSPNYGYTF. CDR3 sequence (DNA): TGTGCCACCAGCACCGACTCCGGGACAGGGAGTCCTAACTATGGCTACACCTTC. Using reference TRBV15 and TRBJ1-2 for the parts outside the CDR3, the full variable domain is DAMVIQNPRYQVTQFGKPVTLSCSQTLNHNVMYWYQQKSSQAPKLLFHYYDKDFNNEADTPDNFQSRRPNTSFCFLDIRSPGLGDTAMYLCATSTDSGTGSPNYGYTFGSGTRLTVV.

V and J are TRBV6-4 and TRBJ2-2; 8 nucleotides match TRBD1. Germline V CDR1 and CDR2: MRHNA, SNTAGT. Trimming at V came to 10 bases and at J to 3 bases, leaving 22 bases not matched to a gene. The CDR3 has 19 residues. The DNA for the CDR3 is TGTGCCATCACATCTCCGGGCAGGGGGCATCCCCGCGACACCGGGGAGCTGTTTTTT. This gives the protein CAITSPGRGHPRDTGELFF.

This clone was picked up a small number of times. This rearrangement joins TRBV5-8 to TRBJ1-3; D is unclear. Germline CDR1 reads SGHTS; CDR2 reads YDEGEE. V lost 0 bases to trimming and J lost 0 bases, with 7 bases between them. The CDR3 loop spans 15 amino acids. The CDR3 DNA reads TGTGCCAGCAGCTTGGGGGCCTACTCTGGAAACACCATATATTTT. Its translation: CASSLGAYSGNTIYF.

The CDR3 nucleotides are TGTGCCAGCTCTCCCACTAGGGAGCCCCAGCATTTT. Its translation: CASSPTREPQHF. The chain couples TRBV18 to TRBJ1-5; D remains ambiguous. Germline CDR1 is KGHSH and CDR2 is LQKENI. V lost 6 bases to trimming and J lost 8 bases, with 11 bases between them. This CDR3 is 12 amino acids long. Filled out from reference TRBV18 and TRBJ1-5, the complete variable domain reads NAGVMQNPRHLVRRRGQEARLRCSPMKGHSHVYWYRQLPEEGLKFMVYLQKENIIDESGMPKERFSAEFPKEGPSILRIQQVVRGDSAAYFCASSPTREPQHFGDGTRLSIL.

The rearrangement links TRBV29-1 to TRBJ2-1, with a possible D match to TRBD2 (6 bases). CDR1 and CDR2 from the germline V gene are SQVTM and ANQGSEA. Trimming cost V 4 bases and J 0 bases, with 10 bases left between them. This CDR3 has 14 amino acids. The CDR3 sequence: CSVVRGISYNEQFF. The CDR3 bases are TGCAGCGTTGTCCGGGGGATCTCCTACAATGAGCAGTTCTTC.

V is TRBV11-2 and J is TRBJ2-7; 11 nucleotides agree with TRBD2. The germline V gene has CDR1 SGHAT and CDR2 FQNNGV. The CDR3 consists of 16 residues. The ends lost 0 bases at V and 4 bases at J; junction bases unmatched: 5. CDR3 coding DNA: TGTGCCAGCAGCTTAGATTTTGGACTAGCGGGTTACGAGCAGTACTTC. Amino acid sequence: CASSLDFGLAGYEQYF.

The chain joins TRBV9 to TRBJ1-5; 8 bases map to TRBD1. The CDR3 spans 14 residues. Germline values: CDR1 SGDLS, CDR2 YYNGEE. Trimming at V came to 3 bases and at J to 4 bases, leaving 3 bases not matched to a gene. The CDR3 DNA reads TGTGCCAGCAGCGCGGGACAGGAGAATCAGCCCCAGCATTTT. Translation: CASSAGQENQPQHF.

This chain connects TRBV19 to TRBJ1-2; 7 bases align to TRBD1. The CDR3 extends over 14 amino acids. With V trimmed by 7 bases and J by 2 bases, 7 bases remained unmatched. Germline CDR1 LNHDA, CDR2 SQIVND (reference sequence). The CDR3 DNA reads as TGTGCCAGTATATACGCAGGGGGGAACTATGGCTACACCTTC. This translates into CASIYAGGNYGYTF.